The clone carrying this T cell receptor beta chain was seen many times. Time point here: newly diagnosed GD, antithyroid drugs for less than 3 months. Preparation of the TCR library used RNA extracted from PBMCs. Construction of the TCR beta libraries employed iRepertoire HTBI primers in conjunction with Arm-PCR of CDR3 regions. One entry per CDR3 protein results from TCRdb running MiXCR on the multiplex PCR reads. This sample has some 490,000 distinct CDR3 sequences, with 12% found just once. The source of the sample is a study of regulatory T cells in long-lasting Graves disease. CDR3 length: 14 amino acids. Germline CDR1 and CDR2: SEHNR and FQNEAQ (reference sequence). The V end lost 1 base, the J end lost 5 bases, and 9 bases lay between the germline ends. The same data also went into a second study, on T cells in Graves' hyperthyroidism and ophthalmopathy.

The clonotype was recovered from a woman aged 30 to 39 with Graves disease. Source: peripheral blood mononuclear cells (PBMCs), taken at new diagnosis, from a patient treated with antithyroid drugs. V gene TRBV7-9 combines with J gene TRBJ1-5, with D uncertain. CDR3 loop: CASSLDGLHQPQHF. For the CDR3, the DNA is TGTGCCAGCAGCTTAGACGGCCTCCATCAGCCCCAGCATTTT.